This note documents a single T cell receptor beta chain sequence. Its antigen remains unknown. The record originates from a study of T cell responses to AZD1222 COVID-19 vaccine. Regarding the study as a whole: Baseline testing showed seropositivity in only six AZD1222 recipients. Repertoire samples came only from after the peak T cell response. It should be noted that donors were predominantly white British and more often female, and clonal diversity was possibly underestimated.

The CDR3 has 17 amino acids. The germline gives CDR1 LGHDT, CDR2 YNNKEL (reference sequence). With V trimmed by 2 bases and J by 0 bases, 4 bases remained unmatched. Sequenced by immunoSEQ multiplex PCR; TCRdb stores in-frame clones only, minus some. The sample contains tens of thousands of clones, approximately 83% of which appear only once. This clonotype was obtained from an adult who received the AZD1222 COVID-19 vaccine. The rearrangement uses TRBV3-1 (or the pseudogene TRBV3-2) and TRBJ2-1; 10 bases match TRBD2. Here the sequenced sample was peripheral blood, taken 28 days after the second AZD1222 dose. CDR3 protein: CASSQSGRGVSYNEQFF. The CDR3, as DNA: TGTGCCAGCAGCCAAAGCGGGAGGGGCGTCTCCTACAATGAGCAGTTCTTC.